This T cell receptor (beta chain) is from a study of T cell responses to AZD1222 COVID-19 vaccine. Data came from immunoSEQ multiplex PCR; TCRdb stores just in-frame clones and leaves some out. The table records 60,000 to 100,000 clones, about 85% of them present only once. This clone was found a few times. V dropped 2 bases and J dropped 5; count of bases not matched to a gene: 9. Germline lookup yields CDR1 LGHNT and CDR2 FRNRAP. The CDR3 contains 16 residues. The TCR was taken from an adult in good health. Here the sequenced sample was peripheral blood, taken on day 0 of AZD1222 vaccination. The V and J genes are TRBV12-5 and TRBJ2-7, with 10 nucleotides matching TRBD2. CDR3 sequence reads: CASGLSLAGDTHEQYF. The CDR3 DNA is TGTGCTAGTGGTTTGTCCCTAGCGGGAGACACTCACGAGCAGTACTTC.